These 25 T cell receptor beta chains share one sample of origin, sequenced in a study of blood T cell repertoires in COVID-19. This table comes from immunoSEQ multiplex PCR, and its TCRdb copy is limited to in-frame clones, with some not included. The sample holds some 200,000 clones, roughly 80% seen once. Sequencing input: peripheral blood. These receptor sequences come from a woman in her forties with COVID-19, enrolled during active disease.

The rearrangement links TRBV27 to TRBJ1-1, with D unclear. This CDR3 contains 13 residues. V was cut by 1 base and J by 0 bases, with 3 bases left in between. CDR1 is MNHEY, CDR2 SMNVEV, per germline (reference sequence). The CDR3 loop reads CASSLFLNTEAFF. CDR3 bases: TGTGCCAGCAGTTTATTCTTGAACACTGAAGCTTTCTTT.

This clone showed up just once. The rearrangement joins TRBV19 to TRBJ2-7; 11 nucleotides match TRBD1. Germline CDR1 LNHDA, CDR2 SQIVND (reference sequence). The CDR3 spans 15 residues. With V trimmed by 5 bases and J by 4 bases, 7 bases remained unmatched. CDR3 bases: TGTGCCAGTAGTGCCGGGACAGGGGGTGTTTACGAGCAGTACGTC. The encoded protein is CASSAGTGGVYEQYV.

V usage is TRBV6-5 and J usage is TRBJ1-5; TRBD1 matches at 7 bases. Germline V gene lookup returns CDR1 MNHEY and CDR2 SVGAGI. Trimming at V came to 2 bases and at J to 4 bases, leaving 5 bases not matched to a gene. The CDR3 extends over 15 amino acids. In DNA, the CDR3 is TGTGCCAGCAGTTACACACAGGGGACGAATCAGCCCCAGCATTTT. Its translation: CASSYTQGTNQPQHF.

This chain joins TRBV5-4 and TRBJ2-3; 8 positions match TRBD2. The CDR3 totals 15 residues. V shed 3 bases and J 5 bases; nucleotides not matched to a gene: 8. Germline values: CDR1 SGHNT, CDR2 YYREEE (reference sequence). CDR3 loop: CASSSPSGGKDTQYF. CDR3 DNA: TGTGCCAGCAGCTCCCCGAGCGGGGGTAAAGATACGCAGTATTTT.

V and J are TRBV7-2 and TRBJ2-7; D uncertain. Germline V gene lookup returns CDR1 SGHTA and CDR2 FQGNSA. The CDR3 spans 14 residues. V lost 1 base, J lost 4 bases, and 11 bases lay in between. The CDR3 DNA reads as TGTGCCAGCAGCTTAGGGTCCTGGGCGTACGAGCAGTACTTC. Its translation is CASSLGSWAYEQYF.

The chain couples TRBV7-2 to TRBJ1-5; 7 bases agree with TRBD1. The CDR3 is made up of 14 amino acids. In germline, CDR1 is SGHTA, CDR2 FQGNSA. V trimming: 6 bases; J trimming: 5 bases; junction bases outside the gene matches: 7. CDR3 loop: CASSQGQLYQPQHF. CDR3 nucleotide sequence: TGTGCCAGCAGTCAGGGACAGTTATATCAGCCCCAGCATTTT.

The count of this clone is one. J is TRBJ1-2 and V is TRBV6-5; unclear D gene. From germline, CDR1 is MNHEY and CDR2 SVGAGI. The length of the CDR3 is 13 residues. Here the CDR3 reads CATRLIPRPGYTF. In nucleotides, the CDR3 is TGTGCAACAAGACTGATCCCGCGACCTGGCTACACCTTC.

The rearrangement uses TRBV10-3 and TRBJ2-3; the match to TRBD1 covers 8 bases. V was clipped by 4 bases and J by 3 bases; unmatched bases: 9. The CDR3 spans 16 residues. The germline CDR1 and CDR2 sequences are ENHRY and SYGVKD. DNA for the CDR3: TGTGCCATCAGTGGTCTGACAGGGGTTGTTACAGATACGCAGTATTTT. Amino acids: CAISGLTGVVTDTQYF.

The chain carries TRBV9 and TRBJ2-7, with TRBD1 matching 7 bases. This CDR3 region has 14 residues. V was clipped by 2 bases and J by 4 bases; unmatched bases: 6. The germline V gene encodes CDR1 SGDLS and CDR2 YYNGEE. The DNA of the CDR3 is TGTGCCAGCAGCGTCACAGGGGCAGGGTACGAGCAGTACTTC. Its protein product is CASSVTGAGYEQYF.

This chain connects TRBV6-4 to TRBJ1-2; 8 nucleotides agree with TRBD1. The CDR3 runs to 13 residues. V trimming: 6 bases; J trimming: 5 bases; junction bases outside the gene matches: 5. CDR1 is MRHNA and CDR2 is SNTAGT in the germline V gene. The CDR3 here is CASSAGQGYGYTF. The DNA for the CDR3 is TGTGCCAGCAGCGCCGGACAGGGTTATGGCTACACCTTC.

The chain combines TRBV19 with TRBJ1-2; a possible D gene is TRBD1 (5 bases). This CDR3 has 13 residues. V lost 3 bases and J 4 bases, leaving 9 bases between the germline ends. The germline gives CDR1 LNHDA, CDR2 SQIVND (reference sequence). For the CDR3, the DNA is TGTGCCAGTAGTATGGGGCAGGCCTATGGCTACACCTTC. Translated, it gives CASSMGQAYGYTF.

CDR3 bases: TGTGCCAGCAGCGGGGACTATGGGGAATACAATGAGCAGTTCTTC. Translated: CASSGDYGEYNEQFF. V usage is TRBV27 and J usage is TRBJ2-1; 7 nucleotides line up with TRBD2. The CDR3 is made up of 15 amino acids. Germline V gives CDR1 MNHEY, CDR2 SMNVEV (reference sequence). V lost 6 bases, J lost 4 bases, and 9 bases stayed unmatched.

This chain joins TRBV28 and TRBJ1-2; possible D gene TRBD1, 6 bases. Germline V gene lookup returns CDR1 MDHEN and CDR2 SYDVKM. The CDR3 extends over 13 amino acids. Trimming pared 7 bases from V and 4 bases from J, leaving 13 bases between. The CDR3 bases are TGTGCCAGCATGTTAGACAGGAGCTATGGCTACACCTTC. It yields the protein CASMLDRSYGYTF.

The CDR3 DNA sequence: TGTGCCATCAGTGAGTCGACTAGCGGGATTTACAATGAGCAGTTCTTC. Residues: CAISESTSGIYNEQFF. V is TRBV10-3 and J is TRBJ2-1; 11 bases are a match to TRBD2. The CDR3 contains 16 residues. The V segment lost 0 bases and the J segment 4 bases; nucleotides outside the gene matches: 2. Germline CDR1 is ENHRY and CDR2 is SYGVKD.

The V gene is TRBV4-1, the J gene TRBJ1-2, with 8 bases matching TRBD1. The J segment lost 3 bases and the V segment lost 2 bases, leaving 5 bases of the junction unmatched. The CDR3 contains 15 residues. Germline CDR1 and CDR2: MGHRA and YSYEKL. For the CDR3, the DNA is TGCGCCAGCAGCCAATCACAGGGGGTTGACTATGGCTACACCTTC. This gives the protein CASSQSQGVDYGYTF.

The rearrangement links TRBV2 to TRBJ2-7, with 7 positions matching TRBD2. Losses at the gene ends were 8 bases for V and 2 bases for J; bases not matched to a gene: 6. Germline-derived CDR1 and CDR2 are SNHLY and FYNNEI. This CDR3 comprises 13 residues. The CDR3 nucleotides are TGTGCCAGCGCCGGGACTACCACCTACGAGCAGTACTTC. Residues: CASAGTTTYEQYF.

Many counts were recorded for this clone. The chain has TRBV2 and TRBJ1-5, with 7 bases identical to TRBD1. Germline assignment: CDR1 SNHLY and CDR2 FYNNEI. This CDR3 spans 14 amino acids. V lost 3 bases and J lost 6; bases outside the gene matches: 5. In nucleotides, the CDR3 is TGTGCCAGCAGTGACCAGGGGGGCAGTCAGCCCCAGCATTTT. It yields the protein CASSDQGGSQPQHF.

The chain joins TRBV18 to TRBJ1-3, with D unresolved. The V and J ends lost 3 bases and 4 bases respectively, with 7 bases between them. CDR3 length: 13 residues. Looked up from germline, CDR1 is KGHSH and CDR2 is LQKENI. In nucleotides, the CDR3 is TGTGCCAGCTCACCGTGGCAGGGAAACACCATATATTTT. As protein: CASSPWQGNTIYF.

This clone has just a few counts. The chain couples TRBV20-1 to TRBJ1-4; tentative D call: TRBD1 (6 bases). The CDR3 has 11 residues. The germline V gene encodes CDR1 DFQATT and CDR2 SNEGSKA (reference sequence). For the CDR3, the DNA is TGCGTGACAGGCGCTAATGAAAAACTGTTTTTT. Amino acid sequence: CVTGANEKLFF.

The J gene is TRBJ2-5, the V gene TRBV19; 9 nucleotides align to TRBD2. Germline values: CDR1 LNHDA, CDR2 SQIVND (reference sequence). V lost 5 bases and J lost 4; bases outside the gene matches: 2. The CDR3 spans 13 residues. The CDR3 DNA reads as TGTGCCAGTAGTGAACTAGCGGGAGAGACCCAGTACTTC. It yields the protein CASSELAGETQYF.

This clone was found a few times. This sequence joins TRBV7-9 and TRBJ2-7, with no clear D. Germline V CDR1 and CDR2: SEHNR, FQNEAQ (reference sequence). The V end lost 4 bases, the J end lost 2 bases, and 3 bases lay between the germline ends. The CDR3 consists of 11 residues. For the CDR3, the DNA is TGTGCCAGCAGCTCGGCCTACGAGCAGTACGTC. Its protein is CASSSAYEQYV.

This chain links TRBV5-4 with TRBJ2-5; 10 bases are shared with TRBD2. V shed 5 bases and J 5 bases; nucleotides not matched to a gene: 15. CDR1 and CDR2 from the germline V gene are SGHNT and YYREEE (reference sequence). CDR3 length equals 17 residues. CDR3 residues: CASSSPASGGARETQYF. Here the CDR3 DNA reads TGTGCCAGCAGTTCCCCAGCGAGCGGGGGGGCCCGGGAGACCCAGTACTTC.

V usage is TRBV29-1 and J usage is TRBJ2-4, with D uncertain. The germline gives CDR1 SQVTM, CDR2 ANQGSEA. CDR3 length: 12 residues. Trimming stripped 4 bases from V and 8 bases from J, with 12 bases between. The CDR3 reads CSVGAEWDIQYF. The CDR3 DNA reads TGCAGCGTTGGGGCAGAATGGGACATTCAGTACTTC.

The rearrangement uses TRBV14 and TRBJ2-7; 10 nucleotides agree with TRBD2. The CDR3 contains 16 residues. Germline values: CDR1 SGHDN, CDR2 FVKESK. Trimming cost V 1 base and J 0 bases; bases outside gene matches: 3. DNA for the CDR3: TGTGCCAGCAGCCAAGGGACTAGCGGAAGCTCCTACGAGCAGTACTTC. Its translation: CASSQGTSGSSYEQYF.

The gene calls are TRBV7-9 and TRBJ2-4; 9 nucleotides agree with TRBD1. Losses at the gene ends were 4 bases for V and 10 bases for J; bases not matched to a gene: 8. Germline-derived CDR1 and CDR2 are SEHNR and FQNEAQ (reference sequence). The CDR3 is 14 residues long. CDR3 sequence (DNA): TGTGCCAGCAGCTCAGAAAGACAGGGGGGTATTCAGTACTTC. It translates to CASSSERQGGIQYF.